The present TCR beta chain was sequenced within a study of beta chain features in type 1 diabetes. Every donor had blood drawn once into heparin, approximately 120 mL on average. Reverse transcription of all isolated RNA meant that expressed TCRB transcripts were sequenced. Profiled with immunoSEQ multiplex PCR; TCRdb holds only in-frame clones, not every one. The data contain about 360,000 clones, around 12% of them singletons. This clone was seen only a few times. Sequenced sample: naive CD4+ T cells from blood. The source is a man in his late teens or twenties in good health.

For the CDR3, the DNA is TGTGCCAGCAGCTTAAGCGGGACGTCCACCGGGGAGCTGTTTTTT. Residues: CASSLSGTSTGELFF. J is TRBJ2-2 and V is TRBV7-3; weak D call: TRBD2 (6 bases). Germline CDR1 is SGHTA and CDR2 is FQGTGA. V lost 1 base, J lost 4 bases, and 10 bases lay in between. The CDR3 has 15 residues.